Each of the 17 T cell receptor beta chains below was sequenced from the same sample in a study of OX40 agonist ivuxolimab in advanced cancers. Generated by immunoSEQ multiplex PCR, the TCRdb table keeps only in-frame clones and is missing some. The sample consists of roughly 90,000 clones, approximately 90% of them appearing once. The sequences come from CD4+ or CD8+ T cells sorted from blood, collected in a trial of the OX40 agonist ivuxolimab. These receptor sequences come from an adult with an advanced solid tumor such as melanoma, head and neck, liver or kidney cancer.

The chain uses TRBV28 and TRBJ2-7; 11 nucleotides match TRBD1. The trim removed 3 bases at V and 2 bases at J, leaving 3 bases unmatched. CDR3 length equals 15 residues. CDR1 is MDHEN and CDR2 is SYDVKM in the germline V gene. The CDR3 spells CASSLGDRGTYEQYF. The CDR3 DNA sequence: TGTGCCAGCAGTTTGGGGGACAGGGGGACCTACGAGCAGTACTTC.

The chain has TRBV6-5 and TRBJ2-7; D is unclear. CDR1 and CDR2 (germline): MNHEY, SVGAGI. V was clipped by 2 bases and J by 2 bases, with 13 bases between them. The CDR3 is 15 amino acids. The CDR3 DNA is TGTGCCAGCAGTTACAGGTTTATCGGCCCCTACGAGCAGTACTTC. Its translation is CASSYRFIGPYEQYF.

The chain couples TRBV19 to TRBJ2-7; no reliable D call. The length of the CDR3 is 13 residues. Trimming took 6 bases from V and 3 from J, leaving 12 bases between them. The germline gives CDR1 LNHDA, CDR2 SQIVND (reference sequence). The CDR3: CASSPPDVYEQYF. The CDR3 DNA reads TGTGCCAGTAGCCCCCCGGACGTCTACGAGCAGTACTTC.

This chain links TRBV27 with TRBJ1-5; 7 bases are shared with TRBD1. This CDR3 has 13 amino acids. The J segment lost 4 bases and the V segment lost 6 bases, leaving 3 bases of the junction unmatched. Germline V gene lookup returns CDR1 MNHEY and CDR2 SMNVEV (reference sequence). CDR3 in amino acids: CASRLGQNQPQHF. The CDR3 DNA follows: TGTGCCAGCAGATTGGGACAGAATCAGCCCCAGCATTTT.

The rearrangement joins TRBV28 to TRBJ2-1, with D perhaps matching TRBD2 (6 bases). V lost 3 bases to trimming and J lost 8 bases, with 14 bases between them. The V gene's germline CDR1 is MDHEN and CDR2 SYDVKM. The length of the CDR3 is 14 residues. The DNA for the CDR3 is TGTGCCAGCAGTTTGGGACTGGGCGGCTATGAGCAGTTCTTC. Amino acids: CASSLGLGGYEQFF.

The chain is built from TRBV5-6 and TRBJ2-3; D unresolved. The CDR3 loop spans 13 amino acids. From germline, CDR1 is SGHDT and CDR2 YYEEEE. Trimming removed 4 bases from V and 0 bases from J, with 6 bases in between. The CDR3 loop reads CASSPFSTDTQYF. The CDR3 DNA sequence: TGTGCCAGCAGCCCCTTCAGCACAGATACGCAGTATTTT.

The V call is TRBV25-1, the J call TRBJ2-3; TRBD1 agrees at 10 bases. This CDR3 has 15 residues. The V gene's germline CDR1 is MGHDK and CDR2 SYGVNS. J gave up 1 base and V 6 bases, and 4 bases lay outside the gene matches. The CDR3 protein is CASSGTGVRTDTQYF. The CDR3 coding sequence is TGTGCCAGCAGCGGGACAGGGGTCCGCACAGATACGCAGTATTTT.

The chain couples TRBV30 to TRBJ1-1; D call uncertain. The CDR3 runs 14 residues. V lost 5 bases and J 1 base, leaving 14 bases between the germline ends. The germline V gene encodes CDR1 GTSNPN and CDR2 SVGIG (reference sequence). The CDR3 nucleotides read TGTGCCTGGGATAGGCACAGACAGAACACTGAAGCTTTCTTT. Residues: CAWDRHRQNTEAFF.

This clone was seen only once. The chain uses TRBV7-9 and TRBJ1-5; 9 bases agree with TRBD1. Germline V gene data show CDR1 as SEHNR and CDR2 as FQNEAQ (reference sequence). The V and J ends lost 3 bases and 0 bases, in that order; junction bases with no gene match: 3. This CDR3 is 16 amino acids long. As DNA, the CDR3 is TGTGCCAGCAGCTTCGGACAGGGGAATAGCAATCAGCCCCAGCATTTT. As protein: CASSFGQGNSNQPQHF.

The chain is built from TRBV7-8 and TRBJ2-7; D is perhaps TRBD1 (6 bases). The CDR3 is 14 amino acids. Germline V gene data show CDR1 as SGHVS and CDR2 as FQNEAQ. The V and J ends lost 5 bases and 2 bases respectively, with 13 bases between them. The CDR3: CASSQDRQAYEQYF. CDR3 sequence (DNA): TGTGCCAGCAGCCAGGACAGACAAGCCTACGAGCAGTACTTC. Full variable domain (remainder filled in from reference TRBV7-8 and TRBJ2-7): GAGVSQSPRYKVAKRGQDVALRCDPISGHVSLFWYQQALGQGPEFLTYFQNEAQLDKSGLPSDRFFAERPEGSVSTLKIQRTQQEDSAVYLCASSQDRQAYEQYFGPGTRLTVT.

This chain links TRBV6-6 with TRBJ2-2; TRBD1 aligns across 7 bases. This CDR3 region has 16 residues. CDR1 and CDR2 (germline): MNHNY, SVGAGI (reference sequence). The V gene end was trimmed by 1 base and the J gene end by 2 bases; junction bases not matched to a gene: 4. The CDR3 DNA is TGTGCCAGCAGTTACTACGGGACAGACAACACCGGGGAGCTGTTTTTT. Translating it yields CASSYYGTDNTGELFF.

This chain joins TRBV7-2 and TRBJ2-5, with 9 bases identical to TRBD2. The CDR3 spans 14 residues. Per germline, CDR1 SGHTA and CDR2 FQGNSA. Trimming took 5 bases from V and 5 from J; bases not matched to a gene: 6. CDR3 DNA sequence: TGTGCCAGCAGCCCGGGACTAGCCTGGGAGACCCAGTACTTC. This sequence encodes CASSPGLAWETQYF.

This rearrangement joins TRBV29-1 to TRBJ2-5, with TRBD1 identical over 10 bases. Germline values: CDR1 SQVTM, CDR2 ANQGSEA. The CDR3 is 14 residues long. V trimming: 7 bases; J trimming: 3 bases; junction bases outside the gene matches: 8. CDR3 bases: TGCAGCGCCAAAGACAGGGGGCGCGAAGAGACCCAGTACTTC. Translating it yields CSAKDRGREETQYF.

The chain is built from TRBV27 and TRBJ2-5; D possibly matches TRBD1 or TRBD2 (5 bases each). This CDR3 contains 17 residues. V was shortened by 4 bases and J by 2 bases, with 20 bases between the two germline ends. Germline assignment: CDR1 MNHEY and CDR2 SMNVEV (reference sequence). The CDR3 is CASSSPGTPGGQETQYF. CDR3 in DNA: TGTGCCAGCAGTTCCCCCGGGACCCCCGGCGGACAAGAGACCCAGTACTTC.

The chain combines TRBV29-1 with TRBJ2-7; D may be TRBD2 (5 bases). CDR1 is SQVTM, CDR2 ANQGSEA, per germline. With 7 bases removed from V and 7 bases from J, the gap between germline ends came to 23 bases. The CDR3 has 14 residues. The CDR3 reads CSASDGSGKGEQYF. CDR3 bases: TGCAGCGCTTCTGACGGATCCGGGAAAGGAGAGCAGTACTTC.

In this sample, this clone turned up once. The chain couples TRBV5-8 to TRBJ1-5; 9 nucleotides line up with TRBD1. CDR1 is SGHTS, CDR2 YDEGEE, per germline. The V gene end was trimmed by 4 bases and the J gene end by 2 bases; junction bases not matched to a gene: 4. The CDR3 is 15 amino acids. The CDR3 loop reads CASSGGTGRNQPQHF. The CDR3 DNA reads TGTGCCAGCAGCGGGGGGACAGGGCGCAATCAGCCCCAGCATTTT.

The chain recombines TRBV7-2 with TRBJ1-3, with D possibly TRBD1 on 6 matching bases. V shed 5 bases and J shed 3 bases, with 14 bases lying between them. This CDR3 region has 15 residues. Germline lookup yields CDR1 SGHTA and CDR2 FQGNSA. The CDR3: CASSDPQGFGNTIYF. In nucleotides, the CDR3 is TGTGCCAGCAGCGATCCACAGGGTTTTGGAAACACCATATATTTT. The entire variable domain, with the rest obtained from reference TRBV7-2 and TRBJ1-3, is as follows: GAGVSQSPSNKVTEKGKDVELRCDPISGHTALYWYRQSLGQGLEFLIYFQGNSAPDKSGLPSDRFSAERTGGSVSTLTIQRTQQEDSAVYLCASSDPQGFGNTIYFGEGSWLTVV.